Listed below are T cell receptor beta chains from one sample, sequenced in a study of T-cell reconstitution after alpha-beta-depleted transplantation in children. From the PCR reads, TCRdb called clonotypes with MiXCR, one entry per CDR3 protein. The sample has about 300,000 distinct CDR3 sequences, roughly 7.8% seen once. This specimen consisted of peripheral blood, obtained 360 days after TCRalphabeta/CD19-depleted stem cell transplant. All receptors derive from a female patient between 2 and 15 years old who had a stem cell transplant for Fanconi anemia, so the T cells may come from the graft donor. The CDR3 runs from the conserved cysteine through the conserved F or W. The D gene is left open where the match is weak. Size tells how often a clone was seen (once, few, many) or the class of an expanded clone, and some rows leave it out.

j_gene | d_gene | abundance | v_gene | CDR3nt | CDR3aa
TRBJ2-7 | NA | many | TRBV7-6 | TGTGCCAGCAGCCGTAGTGCCGCCTACGAGCAGTACTTC | CASSRSAAYEQYF
TRBJ1-1 | NA | many | TRBV19 | TGTGCCAGTAGGGTACCAGCGATGAACACTGAAGCTTTCTTT | CASRVPAMNTEAFF
TRBJ2-2 | TRBD1 | NA | TRBV14 | TGTGCCAGCAGCCGGGGGACAGCAGCTTCGAACACCGGGGAGCTGTTTTTT | CASSRGTAASNTGELFF
TRBJ2-1 | TRBD2 | many | TRBV20-1 | TGCAGTGCTAGACCGGGACTAGCGTTTTGCTTC | CSARPGLAFCF
TRBJ2-2 | NA | many | TRBV7-6 | TGTGCCAGCAGCTTAGGGTCATGGGTGAACACCGGGGAGCTGTTTTTT | CASSLGSWVNTGELFF
TRBJ2-7 | NA | NA | TRBV4-3 | TGCGCCAGCAGTCAGAGTCTCCGCTCCTACGAGCAGTACTTC | CASSQSLRSYEQYF
TRBJ2-2 | TRBD2 | few | TRBV3-1 | TGTGCCAGCAGCCCTAATTTGCGGGGGGGCAACGGGGAGCTGTTTTTT | CASSPNLRGGNGELFF
TRBJ2-1 | NA | many | TRBV20-1 | TGCAGTGCTAGATGGAGGGTGATTTCCTACAATGAGCAGTTCTTC | CSARWRVISYNEQFF
TRBJ2-5 | TRBD1 | many | TRBV20-1 | TGCAGTGCAAGGACAGGGGAAGAGACCCAGTACTTC | CSARTGEETQYF
TRBJ2-2 | TRBD2 | few | TRBV5-1 | TGCGCCAGCAGCTTGGCCTCAGCGGGGCCATACACCGGGGAGCTGTTTTTT | CASSLASAGPYTGELFF
TRBJ1-2 | NA | NA | TRBV12-3/TRBV12-4 | TGTGCCAGCAGCCTGTCAACCGACGGCTCCTATGGCTACACCTTC | CASSLSTDGSYGYTF
TRBJ1-5 | NA | NA | TRBV7-2 | TGTGCCAGCAGCTTAGGGACGCAGGGCCAGCCCCAGCATTTT | CASSLGTQGQPQHF
TRBJ2-5 | TRBD2 | few | TRBV19 | TGTGCCAGTAGTCTATCCGGGACTAGAGAGACCCAGTACTTC | CASSLSGTRETQYF
TRBJ2-1 | NA | many | TRBV7-6 | TGTGCCAGCAGCTTAGTGGACGGGAGTAACAATGAGCAGTTCTTC | CASSLVDGSNNEQFF
TRBJ2-7 | TRBD1 | many | TRBV4-2 | TGTGCCAGCAGCCGAATTCCCGGACAGGGGTTCTACGAGCAGTACTTC | CASSRIPGQGFYEQYF
TRBJ1-2 | NA | few | TRBV20-1 | TGCAGTGCTAGAGCACGGAACTATGGCTACACCTTC | CSARARNYGYTF
TRBJ2-2 | TRBD1 | many | TRBV6-5 | TGTGCCAGCAGCTATGCCCCACAGGGGAGTGGCACCGGGGAGCTGTTTTTT | CASSYAPQGSGTGELFF
TRBJ2-1 | TRBD1 | many | TRBV9 | TGTGCCAGCAGCGTACGGGACAGGAGCTACAATGAGCAGTTCTTC | CASSVRDRSYNEQFF
TRBJ1-2 | NA | NA | TRBV13 | TGTGCCAGCAGAAGGGCCGGGACCGACCTTTTTAACTTTGGCTACACCTTC | CASRRAGTDLFNFGYTF
TRBJ1-6 | TRBD1 | once | TRBV11-2 | TGTGCCAGCAGCTTCAGATTACAGGGGGTGGTTTCACCCCTCCACTTT | CASSFRLQGVVSPLHF
TRBJ2-2 | NA | many | TRBV10-3 | TGTGCCATCAGCTCCACTAGTTCCGGGGAGCTGTTTTTT | CAISSTSSGELFF
TRBJ2-7 | TRBD1 | many | TRBV12-3/TRBV12-4 | TGTGCCAGCAGAAGACAGGGGGCGGTCGAGCAGTACTTC | CASRRQGAVEQYF
TRBJ2-1 | NA | many | TRBV28 | TGTGCCAGCGGGTATGAGCAGTTCTTC | CASGYEQFF
TRBJ1-5 | NA | NA | TRBV6-1 | TGTGCCAGCACCCCTTCATCGGGTTTTCAGCCCCAGCATTTT | CASTPSSGFQPQHF
TRBJ2-2 | NA | many | TRBV10-3 | TGTGCCATCAGTGGGATCGAAGGGGGCACCGGGGAGCTGTTTTTT | CAISGIEGGTGELFF
TRBJ2-2 | TRBD1 | many | TRBV29-1 | TGCAGCGCTAAAGGGACAGATAATACCGGGGAGCTGTTTTTT | CSAKGTDNTGELFF
TRBJ2-1 | TRBD1 | many | TRBV11-1 | TGTGCCAGCAGCTTAGGTTTACTTGGGGACAGGGCTTCTAAGTTCTTC | CASSLGLLGDRASKFF
TRBJ1-5 | NA | NA | TRBV20-1 | TGCAGTGCTAATAGACGGGCCTCCTCGCCGAATCAGCCCCAGCATTTT | CSANRRASSPNQPQHF
TRBJ1-1 | NA | few | TRBV20-1 | TGCAGTGCTGCTGGACAGGAAGCTTTCTTT | CSAAGQEAFF
TRBJ2-7 | NA | many | TRBV6-1 | TGTGCCAGCAGGCCTCCAGGGAGCCAGGACTACGAGCAGTACTTC | CASRPPGSQDYEQYF
TRBJ1-2 | TRBD1 | many | TRBV20-1 | TGCAGTGCTGCCCCCGGGACAGGGATTTCTGAGTTCGGTGGCTACACCTTC | CSAAPGTGISEFGGYTF
TRBJ2-1 | NA | many | TRBV7-8 | TGTGCCAGCAGCTTATTAGAGGGGCGTGGAACCACCTCCTACAATGAGCAGTTCTTC | CASSLLEGRGTTSYNEQFF
TRBJ1-1 | NA | many | TRBV15 | TGTGCCACCAGCAGAGTTTCCGGCGGCAACACTGAAGCTTTCTTT | CATSRVSGGNTEAFF
TRBJ2-2 | TRBD2 | many | TRBV5-1 | TGCGCCAGCAGATATACGGGAGGGACCGGGGAGCTGTTTTTT | CASRYTGGTGELFF
TRBJ2-1 | TRBD2 | few | TRBV2 | TGTGCCAGCAGTCCTCCGGGACTAGCGGGGGGGAGCAGGTTCTTC | CASSPPGLAGGSRFF
TRBJ2-7 | NA | many | TRBV5-1 | TGCGCCAGCAGCTTGTTGGCGGCAGGGGCATCGTTCTACGAGCAGTACTTC | CASSLLAAGASFYEQYF
TRBJ2-5 | TRBD1 | NA | TRBV23-1 | TGCGCCAGGGACAGGGAAGAGACCCAGTACTTC | CARDREETQYF
TRBJ2-7 | NA | few | TRBV20-1 | TGCAGTGCCACCCCGGGACGGATCTACGAGCAGTACTTC | CSATPGRIYEQYF
TRBJ1-2 | NA | many | TRBV6-1 | TGTGCCAGCAGTGAAGGGGCAGGGTATGGCTACACCTTC | CASSEGAGYGYTF
TRBJ2-7 | NA | many | TRBV20-1 | TGCAGTGCTAAAGGGGGGGGGACTAATTGGTACTTC | CSAKGGGTNWYF
TRBJ1-2 | TRBD1 | many | TRBV20-1 | TGCAGTGGGACAGGGAGCTCGCGCTATGGCTACACCTTC | CSGTGSSRYGYTF
TRBJ2-2 | NA | many | TRBV12-3/TRBV12-4 | TGTGCCAGCAGCCCAAGGAGTGCCGGGGAGCTGTTTTTT | CASSPRSAGELFF
TRBJ2-4 | NA | many | TRBV29-1 | TGCAGCGCGCTCAGGGGCGCGGGCAGCATTCAGTACTTC | CSALRGAGSIQYF
TRBJ1-2 | TRBD1 | many | TRBV20-1 | TGCAGTGCTAGAAGGGACAGAAACTATGGCTACACCTTC | CSARRDRNYGYTF
TRBJ2-1 | NA | few | TRBV5-1 | TGCGCCAGCAGCTTCCGGGATTTATCCTACAATGAGCAGTTCTTC | CASSFRDLSYNEQFF